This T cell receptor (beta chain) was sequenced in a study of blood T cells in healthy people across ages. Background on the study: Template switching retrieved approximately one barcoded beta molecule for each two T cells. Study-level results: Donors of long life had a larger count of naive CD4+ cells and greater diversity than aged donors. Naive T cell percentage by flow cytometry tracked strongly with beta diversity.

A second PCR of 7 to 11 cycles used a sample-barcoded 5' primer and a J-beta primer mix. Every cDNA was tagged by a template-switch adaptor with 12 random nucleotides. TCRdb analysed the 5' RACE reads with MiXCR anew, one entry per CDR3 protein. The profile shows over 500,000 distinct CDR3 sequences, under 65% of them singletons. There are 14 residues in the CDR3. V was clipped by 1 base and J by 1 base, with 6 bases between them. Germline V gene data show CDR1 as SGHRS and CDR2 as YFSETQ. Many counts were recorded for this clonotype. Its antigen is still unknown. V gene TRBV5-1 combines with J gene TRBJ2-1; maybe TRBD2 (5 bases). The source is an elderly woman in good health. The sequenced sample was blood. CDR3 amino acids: CASSLPGSYNEQFF. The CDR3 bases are TGCGCCAGCAGCTTGCCGGGATCCTACAATGAGCAGTTCTTC.